This paragraph reports one TCR beta chain. Sequencing used immunoSEQ multiplex PCR; TCRdb keeps in-frame clones, though not all of them. In the table there are tens of thousands of clones, roughly 69% of which are singletons. The sample originates from a study of CD4+ T cells in melanoma. Trimming removed 7 bases at V and 3 bases at J, with 12 bases between. This CDR3 is built from 13 residues. Germline assignment: CDR1 MNHNS and CDR2 SASEGT. The receptor was isolated from a human donor with melanoma. This chain joins TRBV6-1 and TRBJ1-1; D call uncertain. Sequences were obtained from tumor tissue. The CDR3 protein is CASKRLPYTEAFF. CDR3 DNA sequence: TGTGCCAGCAAGAGACTACCCTACACTGAAGCTTTCTTT.